Sequencing of this TCR beta chain was carried out in a study of CD8+ T cells in alopecia areata. Treatment described: oral pan-JAK inhibitor, 5-10 mg twice daily. Researchers gathered lesional scalp punch biopsies and peripheral blood from patients with alopecia areata. This clone showed up just once. Its antigen is unknown. General study results and limits: Among the top 100, expanded CD8+ clones, as well as scalp clonality, were significantly decreased by tofacitinib.

Sequencing used cDNA as its template, made by extracting RNA and reverse transcribing it. Profiled with immunoSEQ multiplex PCR; TCRdb holds only in-frame clones, not every one. The table shows 75,000 to 80,000 clones, with around 67% occurring only once. This receptor was obtained from a human donor with alopecia areata. The starting material was CD8+ T cells sorted from blood, obtained at week 24, from a patient treated with tofacitinib.

As DNA, the CDR3 is TGCGCCAGCAGAGAAGACAGGGGTGGCACCGGGGAGCTGTTTTTT. Protein sequence: CASREDRGGTGELFF. The gene calls are TRBV4-3 and TRBJ2-2, with 8 bases matching TRBD1. The junction had 7 bases not matched to a gene; V was cut back by 6 bases and J by 4 bases. CDR3 length: 15 residues. CDR1 and CDR2 from the germline V gene are LGHNA and YSLEER.